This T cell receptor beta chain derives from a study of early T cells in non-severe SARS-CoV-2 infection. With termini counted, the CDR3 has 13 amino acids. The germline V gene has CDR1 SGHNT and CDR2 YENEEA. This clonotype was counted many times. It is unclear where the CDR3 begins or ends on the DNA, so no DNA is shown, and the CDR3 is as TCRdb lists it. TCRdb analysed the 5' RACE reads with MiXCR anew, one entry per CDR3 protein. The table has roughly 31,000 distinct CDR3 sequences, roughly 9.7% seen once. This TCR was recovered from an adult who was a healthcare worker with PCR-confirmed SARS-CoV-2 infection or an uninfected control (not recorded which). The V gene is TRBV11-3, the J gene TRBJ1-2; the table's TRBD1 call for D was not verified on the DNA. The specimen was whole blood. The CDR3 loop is CASSLVGQGIPVF.